The clone carrying this T cell receptor (beta chain) was observed many times. Germline lookup yields CDR1 SGHAT and CDR2 FQNNGV. V was trimmed by 2 bases and J by 0 bases, leaving 17 bases between them. The CDR3 is made up of 19 amino acids. The data were obtained in a study of CD8 T cells in ankylosing spondylitis. Quantitative 5'-RACE with molecular barcodes generated TCR beta libraries. TCRdb re-called the 5' RACE reads through MiXCR, storing one row per CDR3 protein. The sample includes 200,000 to 300,000 distinct CDR3 sequences, 8.6% of them seen just once. The source of this sequence is a male donor with ankylosing spondylitis or in good health (not recorded which). The chain uses TRBV11-2 and TRBJ2-6, with D hard to call. Sequenced input: blood, either unsorted or a sorted T cell fraction (not recorded which). CDR3 sequence: CASSLSDVITLSGANVLTF. Here the CDR3 DNA reads TGTGCCAGCAGCTTATCCGACGTTATCACCCTCTCTGGGGCCAACGTCCTGACTTTC.